This T cell receptor beta chain was sequenced for a study of shared clonotypes between healthy human individuals. Study findings and constraints: Incomplete sequencing of sorted subsets was indicated by rarefaction despite large depth. Represented diversity, genetic and exposure-history alike, was limited by few donors.

With V trimmed by 1 base and J by 5 bases, 9 bases remained unmatched. This CDR3 region has 16 residues. Germline loops: CDR1 SGHTA, CDR2 FQGNSA. The assay was carried out at the deep level. Sequenced by immunoSEQ multiplex PCR; TCRdb stores in-frame clones only, minus some. Of 2 million to 2.5 million clones listed, about 95% are singletons. Terminally differentiated effector memory CD45RA+ cells were excluded by CCR7 positive selection of CD45RO-negative cells. As for this clone: Its cognate antigen is unknown.

The sample comprised naive CD8+ T cells sorted from blood. The source of this sequence is a man aged 18 to 29 in good health. The J gene is TRBJ2-5, the V gene TRBV7-2, with 8 bases identical to TRBD2. The CDR3 here is CASSLVAQRESETQYF. In nucleotides, the CDR3 is TGTGCCAGCAGCTTAGTGGCCCAGCGGGAGAGCGAGACCCAGTACTTC.